This T cell receptor (beta chain) was sequenced during a study of T cell responses to AZD1222 COVID-19 vaccine. Study-level findings and limits: There were vaccine-associated CD4 TCRs across spike, dominant at 160-218 and 743-854. Baseline antibody screening turned up just a handful of seropositive AZD1222 recipients. Nearly half of the spike-specific TCRs reportedly recognize variant regions that carry no mutations.

The CDR3 is 14 amino acids. Germline V gene data show CDR1 as SGHTA and CDR2 as FQGNSA. The germline V and J ends were trimmed by 5 bases and 3 bases, with 14 bases remaining between them. The table came from immunoSEQ multiplex PCR; TCRdb's copy has only in-frame clones and leaves some out. The table has approximately 150,000 clones, over 80% seen once. A remark on this clone: Its antigen remains unidentified.

The source of this sequence is an adult who received the MenACWY meningococcal vaccine as a control. The V and J genes are TRBV7-2 and TRBJ2-7; D is ambiguous. The sample was peripheral blood, taken 28 days after the second dose of the MenACWY control vaccine. CDR3 sequence reads: CASSRPDTFYEQYF. In DNA, the CDR3 is TGTGCCAGCAGCAGACCTGACACCTTCTACGAGCAGTACTTC.